The 14 T cell receptor beta chains listed next were all sequenced from one sample in a study of preoperative IRX-2 immunotherapy in early breast cancer (dated by TCRdb to the late 2010s). The intended sense of this specimen's treatment or condition label: preoperative locoregional IRX-2 cytokine immunotherapy. The library came from the immunoSEQ multiplex PCR assay. The clones in this table, taken by TCRdb from immuneACCESS, are in-frame only. Not every clone is retained; where verified, under half of the shortfall comes from an unresolved V gene, and the cause of the rest is unknown. This sample gives under 30,000 clones in total; around 91% of them show up just once. The top ten constitute approximately 9% of the sample. Material: tumor tissue, obtained after IRX-2 immunotherapy. The receptors here all came from a human donor with breast cancer.

The chain carries TRBV2 and TRBJ1-1, with D uncertain. Deletions cut 2 bases from V and 2 bases from J, with 9 bases between. The CDR3 is 14 amino acids. Per germline, CDR1 SNHLY and CDR2 FYNNEI. DNA for the CDR3: TGTGCCAGCAGTGAAAACAGTTATAACACTGAAGCTTTCTTT. This sequence encodes CASSENSYNTEAFF. Full variable domain (outside the CDR3, taken from reference TRBV2 and TRBJ1-1): EPEVTQTPSHQVTQMGQEVILRCVPISNHLYFYWYRQILGQKVEFLVSFYNNEISEKSEIFDDQFSVERPDGSNFTLKIRSTKLEDSAMYFCASSENSYNTEAFFGQGTRLTVV.

The chain employs TRBV7-7 and TRBJ2-1, with no clear D. The germline V gene has CDR1 SSHAT and CDR2 FNYEAQ (reference sequence). The CDR3 consists of 15 residues. Trimming pared 1 base from V and 5 bases from J, leaving 12 bases between. CDR3 bases: TGTGCCAGCAGCTTAGAATCAGCTAGAAACAATGAGCAGTTCTTC. It translates to CASSLESARNNEQFF. Full variable domain (remainder filled in from reference TRBV7-7 and TRBJ2-1): GAGVSQSPRYKVTKRGQDVTLRCDPISSHATLYWYQQALGQGPEFLTYFNYEAQPDKSGLPSDRFSAERPEGSISTLTIQRTEQRDSAMYRCASSLESARNNEQFFGPGTRLTVL.

The chain carries TRBV9 and TRBJ2-7; D gene unclear. The CDR3 consists of 16 residues. V shed 0 bases and J shed 0 bases, with 13 bases lying between them. Germline V gives CDR1 SGDLS, CDR2 YYNGEE. CDR3 sequence: CASSVALQRSSYEQYF. CDR3 nucleotide sequence: TGTGCCAGCAGCGTAGCCTTACAGAGAAGCTCCTACGAGCAGTACTTC.

The V gene is TRBV19, the J gene TRBJ1-3, with D possibly being TRBD1 (6 bases). The germline V and J ends were trimmed by 4 bases and 0 bases, with 19 bases remaining between them. Germline lookup yields CDR1 LNHDA and CDR2 SQIVND (reference sequence). The CDR3 is made up of 18 amino acids. The CDR3 DNA reads as TGTGCCAGTAGTAAGCCTCGAGCCGGACAGACCTCTGGAAACACCATATATTTT. Encoded protein: CASSKPRAGQTSGNTIYF.

The rearrangement links TRBV5-6 to TRBJ1-2; 8 positions match TRBD1. CDR1 is SGHDT and CDR2 is YYEEEE in the germline V gene. The V gene end was trimmed by 1 base and the J gene end by 3 bases; junction bases not matched to a gene: 5. CDR3 length: 15 residues. CDR3 nucleotides: TGTGCCAGCAGCTTGATCAGGGGGCGAGACTATGGCTACACCTTC. Amino acid sequence: CASSLIRGRDYGYTF.

The V and J genes are TRBV2 and TRBJ2-2; 9 nucleotides align to TRBD1. The germline gives CDR1 SNHLY, CDR2 FYNNEI. This CDR3 contains 16 residues. Germline trimming cut 0 bases from V and 7 bases from J; bases unmatched to any gene: 6. The CDR3 coding sequence is TGTGCCAGCAGTGAAGCGAGGACAGGGGAGGTCGGGGAGCTGTTTTTT. Encoded protein: CASSEARTGEVGELFF.

The chain links TRBV18 to TRBJ1-1; possible D gene TRBD1, 5 bases. The CDR3 consists of 13 residues. Germline lookup yields CDR1 KGHSH and CDR2 LQKENI. V was shortened by 4 bases and J by 7 bases, with 13 bases between the two germline ends. DNA for the CDR3: TGTGCCAGCTCACTGGGGCTAGTTGTTGAAGCTTTCTTT. Translation gives CASSLGLVVEAFF. The full variable domain, its missing parts supplied by reference TRBV18 and TRBJ1-1, is NAGVMQNPRHLVRRRGQEARLRCSPMKGHSHVYWYRQLPEEGLKFMVYLQKENIIDESGMPKERFSAEFPKEGPSILRIQQVVRGDSAAYFCASSLGLVVEAFFGQGTRLTVV.

The chain has TRBV4-1 and TRBJ2-1; 7 bases map to TRBD1. The CDR3 length is 17 residues. The J segment lost 3 bases and the V segment lost 0 bases, leaving 8 bases of the junction unmatched. The germline V gene has CDR1 MGHRA and CDR2 YSYEKL. The CDR3 nucleotides read TGCGCCAGCAGCCAAGATGAGCCGGGACAGTACTACAATGAGCAGTTCTTC. Translation: CASSQDEPGQYYNEQFF.

The rearrangement links TRBV9 to TRBJ2-2; D unclear. Looked up from germline, CDR1 is SGDLS and CDR2 is YYNGEE. This CDR3 has 11 residues. The germline V and J ends were trimmed by 0 bases and 7 bases, with 1 base remaining between them. Here the CDR3 reads CASSVGGELFF. The CDR3 DNA sequence: TGTGCCAGCAGCGTAGGCGGGGAGCTGTTTTTT.

The chain combines TRBV2 with TRBJ2-2; D is uncertain. The CDR3 sequence is 12 residues long. V lost 7 bases, J lost 4 bases, and 7 bases lay in between. CDR1 and CDR2 from the germline V gene are SNHLY and FYNNEI. CDR3 sequence (DNA): TGTGCCAGCAAGATGCGCACCGGGGAGCTGTTTTTT. It translates to CASKMRTGELFF.

Here the CDR3 reads CATSRSQGAGTGELFF. Here the CDR3 DNA reads TGTGCCACCAGCAGATCACAGGGGGCTGGCACCGGGGAGCTGTTTTTT. This rearrangement joins TRBV15 to TRBJ2-2; 9 nucleotides agree with TRBD1. Unmatched junction bases numbered 5, after V lost 2 bases and J lost 4 bases. CDR3 size: 16 residues. Germline CDR1 is LNHNV and CDR2 is YYDKDF (reference sequence).

The V gene is TRBV28, the J gene TRBJ1-1; D gene ambiguous. V gave up 2 bases and J gave up 10 bases, with 11 bases separating them. This CDR3 has 12 residues. Per the germline V gene, CDR1 is MDHEN and CDR2 is SYDVKM. CDR3: CASSLPPGTAFF. CDR3 coding DNA: TGTGCCAGCAGTTTACCGCCGGGAACAGCTTTCTTT.

Comments on this clone: The junction departs from the called germline gene at one end, perhaps through a read error. The chain carries TRBV19 and TRBJ2-2; D possibly corresponds to TRBD1 (5 bases). The CDR3 sequence is 15 residues long. Germline V lookup: CDR1 LNHDA, CDR2 SQIVND (reference sequence). CDR3 nucleotides: TGTGCCAGTAGTGTAGACAGAGGCGACACCGGGGAGCTGTTTTTT. This encodes CASSVDRGDTGELFF.

The chain employs TRBV18 and TRBJ1-1; maybe TRBD1 (6 bases). This CDR3 contains 13 residues. V shed 6 bases and J shed 11 bases, with 19 bases lying between them. Germline V gene lookup returns CDR1 KGHSH and CDR2 LQKENI. CDR3 in amino acids: CASSQDRTTGAFF. In DNA, the CDR3 is TGTGCCAGCTCCCAAGACAGGACCACTGGGGCTTTCTTT.